These 21 T cell receptor beta chains came from one sample sequenced in a study of control samples from healthy donors and cancer patients. The protocol was immunoSEQ multiplex PCR, while the TCRdb copy is restricted to in-frame clones and leaves out a portion. Found here are some 120,000 clones, 85% to 95% of them singletons; the top ten hold about 2.6%. The sequenced sample consisted of blood. The receptor source for this set is a man aged 25 to 40 in good health.

The J gene is TRBJ2-1, the V gene TRBV4-2; no clear D. The CDR3 is made up of 11 amino acids. The germline V gene has CDR1 LGHNA and CDR2 YNFKEQ. V lost 4 bases to trimming and J lost 9 bases, with 7 bases between them. Written as DNA, the CDR3 is TGTGCCAGCAGCCTAGGTCGTGAGCAGTTCTTC. This translates into CASSLGREQFF.

This chain connects TRBV6-5 to TRBJ1-1; no firm D call. V was pared by 7 bases and J by 2 bases, with 14 bases between. The germline V gene encodes CDR1 MNHEY and CDR2 SVGAGI. The CDR3 runs 14 residues. The chain's CDR3 is CASKGSALNTEAFF. For the CDR3, the DNA is TGTGCCAGCAAGGGCTCGGCCCTAAACACTGAAGCTTTCTTT.

This chain uses TRBV6-1 with TRBJ2-2, with D maybe TRBD2 (5 bases). Germline-derived CDR1 and CDR2 are MNHNS and SASEGT. This CDR3 is built from 15 residues. Trimming pared 2 bases from V and 4 bases from J, leaving 11 bases between. The CDR3 region has the DNA TGTGCCAGCAGTGAATCGGGGAAACGCACCGGGGAGCTGTTTTTT. Its protein product is CASSESGKRTGELFF.

The chain carries TRBV7-9 and TRBJ1-2; D remains ambiguous. The CDR3 contains 14 residues. Germline CDR1 is SEHNR and CDR2 is FQNEAQ (reference sequence). V was cut by 5 bases and J by 8 bases, with 18 bases left in between. This CDR3 reads CASSPVSRSGGYTF. In DNA form, the CDR3 reads TGTGCCAGCAGCCCCGTTTCCAGGTCCGGGGGCTACACCTTC.

This clone appeared a single time. The chain couples TRBV7-9 to TRBJ2-7; 9 bases map to TRBD1. Trimming cost V 0 bases and J 6 bases; bases outside gene matches: 6. CDR1 is SEHNR, CDR2 FQNEAQ, per germline (reference sequence). CDR3 length: 15 amino acids. The CDR3 DNA reads as TGTGCCAGCAGCTTAGCAACTGGACAGGGGACCGAGCAGTACTTC. Translating gives CASSLATGQGTEQYF.

The chain is built from TRBV25-1 and TRBJ1-3; possibly TRBD1 for D (6 bases). The CDR3 consists of 15 residues. The V end was cut by 4 bases, the J end by 2 bases, with 12 bases between. CDR1 and CDR2 (germline): MGHDK, SYGVNS. The CDR3 region has the DNA TGTGCCAGCAGTGCAACAGGGCTCACTGGAAACACCATATATTTT. Translating gives CASSATGLTGNTIYF.

The chain is built from TRBV6-5 and TRBJ2-1; perhaps TRBD1 as D (6 bases). This CDR3 is 14 amino acids long. Per the germline V gene, CDR1 is MNHEY and CDR2 is SVGAGI. V gave up 11 bases and J gave up 8 bases, with 22 bases separating them. Here the CDR3 reads CAFRRGGVFDEQFF. DNA of the CDR3: TGTGCCTTCCGGCGTGGGGGCGTTTTCGATGAGCAGTTCTTC.

As to this clone: An end of the junction differs from the germline gene, which may be a read error. The V gene is TRBV6-5, the J gene TRBJ2-7; the match to TRBD1 covers 8 bases. The CDR3 consists of 14 residues. Germline V lookup: CDR1 MNHEY, CDR2 SVGAGI. CDR3 sequence reads: CASTYGQGSYEQYF. The CDR3 nucleotides read TGTGCCAGCACTTACGGACAGGGTTCCTACGAGCAGTACTTC.

In its sample, this clone was seen a few times. The chain is built from TRBV30 and TRBJ2-5; D may be TRBD2 (7 bases). CDR1 is GTSNPN, CDR2 SVGIG, per germline (reference sequence). Trimming took off 3 bases at V and 4 bases at J, with 9 bases between the two ends. The CDR3 runs to 12 residues. CDR3 coding DNA: TGTGCCTGGAGGGGAGGGGGAGAGACCCAGTACTTC. Translation gives CAWRGGGETQYF.

The rearrangement joins TRBV5-6 to TRBJ1-1; D uncertain. This CDR3 has 12 amino acids. Trimming left V 5 bases short and J 3 bases short, with 8 bases between. Germline CDR1 reads SGHDT; CDR2 reads YYEEEE. This CDR3 is CASRSADTEAFF. DNA for the CDR3: TGTGCCAGCAGATCCGCGGACACTGAAGCTTTCTTT.

The chain uses TRBV7-2 and TRBJ1-2; no clear D. V was cut by 2 bases and J by 2 bases, with 9 bases left in between. The CDR3 extends over 14 amino acids. The V gene's germline CDR1 is SGHTA and CDR2 FQGNSA. The chain's CDR3 is CASSLSGTNYGYTF. CDR3 coding DNA: TGTGCCAGCAGCTTAAGCGGAACGAACTATGGCTACACCTTC.

This clone was observed once. The rearrangement joins TRBV4-1 to TRBJ1-2; D not certain. V lost 4 bases and J 1 base, leaving 10 bases between the germline ends. The CDR3 extends over 14 amino acids. Germline loops: CDR1 MGHRA, CDR2 YSYEKL. The CDR3 coding sequence is TGCGCCAGCAGCCCGATAGGGTATAACTATGGCTACACCTTC. It is translated as CASSPIGYNYGYTF.

V and J are TRBV29-1 and TRBJ1-4; D gene unclear. The V end was cut by 2 bases, the J end by 7 bases, with 14 bases between. CDR3 length: 14 residues. Per germline, CDR1 SQVTM and CDR2 ANQGSEA. Here the CDR3 reads CSVELPREAEKLFF. CDR3 DNA: TGCAGCGTTGAACTGCCTCGGGAGGCTGAAAAACTGTTTTTT.

The count of this clone is one. The V and J genes are TRBV4-2 and TRBJ2-1; 8 positions match TRBD2. V shed 3 bases and J 6 bases; nucleotides not matched to a gene: 4. Germline assignment: CDR1 LGHNA and CDR2 YNFKEQ. This CDR3 region has 14 residues. The CDR3 loop is CASSQAGGSNEQFF. The DNA for the CDR3 is TGTGCCAGCAGCCAGGCGGGGGGATCCAATGAGCAGTTCTTC.

The chain employs TRBV2 and TRBJ1-2; a possible D gene is TRBD1 (6 bases). CDR3 length: 15 residues. Germline V gene sequence: CDR1 SNHLY, CDR2 FYNNEI. As DNA, the CDR3 is TGTGCAGAGGAACGACCCGGACAGATCAGGGTCGGCTACACCTTC. As protein: CAEERPGQIRVGYTF.

This chain uses TRBV5-6 with TRBJ2-7, with no clear D. The CDR3 has 14 residues. Trimming removed 4 bases at V and 0 bases at J, with 11 bases between. Germline V CDR1 and CDR2: SGHDT, YYEEEE. The CDR3 spells CASSPTSGSYEQYV. DNA of the CDR3: TGTGCCAGCAGCCCGACTTCGGGCTCCTACGAGCAGTACGTC.

V is TRBV6-1 and J is TRBJ1-3; the D gene is possibly TRBD1 (5 bases). V was pared by 3 bases and J by 4 bases, with 16 bases between. CDR3 length equals 16 residues. The germline V gene encodes CDR1 MNHNS and CDR2 SASEGT. CDR3 nucleotide sequence: TGTGCCAGCAGTGATAACTGGGGCAGAGACGGAAACACCATATATTTT. It specifies CASSDNWGRDGNTIYF.

The CDR3 reads CASSIAHNTEAFF. The CDR3 bases are TGTGCCAGTAGTATAGCCCACAACACTGAAGCTTTCTTT. The rearrangement links TRBV19 to TRBJ1-1; no clear D gene. The CDR3 length is 13 residues. Germline V gives CDR1 LNHDA, CDR2 SQIVND (reference sequence). Trimming took 1 base from V and 2 from J, leaving 5 bases between them.

The CDR3: CASSLPTGTGVYNEQFF. Written as DNA, the CDR3 is TGTGCCAGCAGCTTGCCAACCGGGACAGGGGTCTACAATGAGCAGTTCTTC. The rearrangement uses TRBV5-6 and TRBJ2-1; 10 bases match TRBD1. CDR1 is SGHDT and CDR2 is YYEEEE in the germline V gene. V was clipped by 1 base and J by 3 bases; unmatched bases: 7. The length of the CDR3 is 17 residues.

The rearrangement uses TRBV7-3 and TRBJ2-1; 7 bases fit TRBD2. There are 14 residues in the CDR3. V dropped 5 bases and J dropped 8; count of bases not matched to a gene: 9. Germline V lookup: CDR1 SGHTA, CDR2 FQGTGA. CDR3 sequence reads: CASSEQPGLYEQFF. In DNA form, the CDR3 reads TGTGCCAGCAGCGAACAACCGGGACTATATGAGCAGTTCTTC.

This rearrangement joins TRBV28 to TRBJ2-7; D may be TRBD1 or TRBD2 (5 bases each). V was clipped by 6 bases and J by 0 bases, with 15 bases between them. CDR1 is MDHEN, CDR2 SYDVKM, per germline. The length of the CDR3 is 15 residues. The CDR3 protein is CASSLIGTASYEQYF. In DNA, the CDR3 is TGTGCCAGCAGCCTGATCGGGACGGCCTCCTACGAGCAGTACTTC. Together with reference TRBV28 and TRBJ2-7, the CDR3 gives the full variable domain: DVKVTQSSRYLVKRTGEKVFLECVQDMDHENMFWYRQDPGLGLRLIYFSYDVKMKEKGDIPEGYSVSREKKERFSLILESASTNQTSMYLCASSLIGTASYEQYFGPGTRLTVT.